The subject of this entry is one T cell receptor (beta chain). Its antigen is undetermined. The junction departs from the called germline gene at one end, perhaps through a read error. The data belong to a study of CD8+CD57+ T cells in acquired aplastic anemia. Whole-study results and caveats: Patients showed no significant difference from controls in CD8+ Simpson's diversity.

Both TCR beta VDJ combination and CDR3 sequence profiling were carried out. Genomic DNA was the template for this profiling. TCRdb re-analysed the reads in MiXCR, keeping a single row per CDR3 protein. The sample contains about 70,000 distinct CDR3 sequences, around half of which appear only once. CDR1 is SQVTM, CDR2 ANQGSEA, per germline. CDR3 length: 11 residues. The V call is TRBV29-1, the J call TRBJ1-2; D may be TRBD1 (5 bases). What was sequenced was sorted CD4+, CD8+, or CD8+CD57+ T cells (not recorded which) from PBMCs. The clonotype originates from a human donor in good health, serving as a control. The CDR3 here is CSVDGGRGSGF. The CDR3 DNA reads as TGCAGCGTTGACGGTGGGCGGGGGTCTGGCTTC.